A selection of T cell receptor beta chains follows, all from one sample in a study of spatial heterogeneity in lung cancer. TCRdb re-analysed the 5' RACE reads in MiXCR, keeping a single row per CDR3 protein. This sample has 40,000 or so distinct CDR3 sequences, with 5% to 5.5% found just once. The input for sequencing was PBMCs, taken at surgery. Receptors were obtained from a female donor with early-stage non-small cell lung cancer. CDR3s include the opening cysteine and the closing phenylalanine or tryptophan. A D gene is named only where the DNA matches it firmly. Some rows have no size entry. The others give once, few or many, or a class for an expanded clone.

J gene: TRBJ1-5; D gene: -; V gene: TRBV2; CDR3 length: 12; clone size: many; CDR3 DNA: TGTGCCAGCACAGGGTCGGGGCAGCCCCAGCATTTT; CDR3 protein: CASTGSGQPQHF
J gene: TRBJ2-1; D gene: -; V gene: TRBV6-6; CDR3 length: 14; clone size: many; CDR3 DNA: TGTGCCAGCAGTTACAGTCGTGAGCCGGGGTCTCCGTTCTTC; CDR3 protein: CASSYSREPGSPFF
J gene: TRBJ2-7; D gene: -; V gene: TRBV3-1; CDR3 length: 14; clone size: few; CDR3 DNA: TGTGCCAGCAGTCCGGGACACGTGGCCTACGAGCAGTACTTC; CDR3 protein: CASSPGHVAYEQYF
J gene: TRBJ2-1; D gene: -; V gene: TRBV28; CDR3 length: 13; clone size: many; CDR3 DNA: TGTGCCAGCAGTCCCCCTGGGGGCAATGAGCAGTTCTTC; CDR3 protein: CASSPPGGNEQFF
J gene: TRBJ2-3; D gene: TRBD2; V gene: TRBV12-3/TRBV12-4; CDR3 length: 17; clone size: many; CDR3 DNA: TGTGCCAGCAGTTTAGCTGTAGGACTAGCGGGCACAGATACGCAGTATTTT; CDR3 protein: CASSLAVGLAGTDTQYF
J gene: TRBJ2-2; D gene: -; V gene: TRBV7-9; CDR3 length: 14; clone size: many; CDR3 DNA: TGTGCCAGCAGCCCCAGACTAAACACCGGGGAGCTGTTTTTT; CDR3 protein: CASSPRLNTGELFF
J gene: TRBJ1-2; D gene: TRBD1; V gene: TRBV7-2; CDR3 length: 15; clone size: -; CDR3 DNA: TGTGCCAGCAGCCCTGGACAGGGGAATAACTATGGCTACACCTTC; CDR3 protein: CASSPGQGNNYGYTF
J gene: TRBJ2-2; D gene: -; V gene: TRBV7-3; CDR3 length: 12; clone size: few; CDR3 DNA: TGTGCCAGCAGCGTGACTAGCGGGGAGCTGTTTTTT; CDR3 protein: CASSVTSGELFF
J gene: TRBJ1-1; D gene: -; V gene: TRBV30; CDR3 length: 11; clone size: once; CDR3 DNA: TGTGCCTGGAAATGGACCACTGAAGCTTTCTTT; CDR3 protein: CAWKWTTEAFF
J gene: TRBJ2-7; D gene: TRBD1; V gene: TRBV5-1; CDR3 length: 14; clone size: many; CDR3 DNA: TGCGCCAGCAGCTTGCAGGGGGCGGGCTACGAGCAGTACTTC; CDR3 protein: CASSLQGAGYEQYF
J gene: TRBJ2-1; D gene: -; V gene: TRBV10-3; CDR3 length: 15; clone size: many; CDR3 DNA: TGTGCCATCAGTGAGCTTGGGGGAAGGAACAATGAGCAGTTCTTC; CDR3 protein: CAISELGGRNNEQFF
J gene: TRBJ1-1; D gene: TRBD1; V gene: TRBV12-3/TRBV12-4; CDR3 length: 14; clone size: -; CDR3 DNA: TGTGCCAGCACCCTACAGGGGCGGAACACTGAAGCTTTCTTT; CDR3 protein: CASTLQGRNTEAFF
J gene: TRBJ2-7; D gene: -; V gene: TRBV28; CDR3 length: 15; clone size: many; CDR3 DNA: TGTGCCAGCAAACCAACACGAAGGAGAACCTACGAGCAGTACTTC; CDR3 protein: CASKPTRRRTYEQYF
J gene: TRBJ2-4; D gene: -; V gene: TRBV11-2; CDR3 length: 13; clone size: few; CDR3 DNA: TGTGCCAGCAGCCCAGCCGCCAAAAACATTCAGTACTTC; CDR3 protein: CASSPAAKNIQYF
J gene: TRBJ2-7; D gene: TRBD2; V gene: TRBV12-3/TRBV12-4; CDR3 length: 15; clone size: -; CDR3 DNA: TGTGCCAGCAGTTTAGCGGGACTAGCGCACCGCGAGCAGTACTTC; CDR3 protein: CASSLAGLAHREQYF
J gene: TRBJ1-1; D gene: -; V gene: TRBV21-1; CDR3 length: 18; clone size: many; CDR3 DNA: TGTGCCAGCAGCAAGGGCTGGACAGGGGGCATAATGAACACTGAAGCTTTCTTT; CDR3 protein: CASSKGWTGGIMNTEAFF
J gene: TRBJ2-1; D gene: -; V gene: TRBV5-1; CDR3 length: 14; clone size: -; CDR3 DNA: TGCGCCAGCAGCTTGTTCCAGGGTCGCGATGAGCAGTTCTTC; CDR3 protein: CASSLFQGRDEQFF
J gene: TRBJ1-1; D gene: -; V gene: TRBV10-1; CDR3 length: 17; clone size: -; CDR3 DNA: TGCGCCAGCAGGGCCCCCCCAGACCGGGAGGTGAACACTGAAGCTTTCTTT; CDR3 protein: CASRAPPDREVNTEAFF
J gene: TRBJ2-1; D gene: TRBD1; V gene: TRBV4-1; CDR3 length: 14; clone size: many; CDR3 DNA: TGCGCCAGCAGCCAGGAGGACAGGGTCTATGAGCAGTTCTTC; CDR3 protein: CASSQEDRVYEQFF
J gene: TRBJ1-1; D gene: TRBD1; V gene: TRBV7-3; CDR3 length: 14; clone size: -; CDR3 DNA: TGTGCCAGCAGCCCCGGGACAGGGGTCACTGAAGCTTTCTTT; CDR3 protein: CASSPGTGVTEAFF
J gene: TRBJ1-1; D gene: -; V gene: TRBV11-2; CDR3 length: 13; clone size: few; CDR3 DNA: TGTGCCAGCAGCTTCTCAGGGAACACTGAAGCTTTCTTT; CDR3 protein: CASSFSGNTEAFF
J gene: TRBJ2-1; D gene: TRBD1; V gene: TRBV7-7; CDR3 length: 17; clone size: -; CDR3 DNA: TGTGCCAGCAGCTTGCAGGACAGGGGGCTTGGGCCCAATGAGCAGTTCTTC; CDR3 protein: CASSLQDRGLGPNEQFF
J gene: TRBJ2-2; D gene: -; V gene: TRBV7-2; CDR3 length: 15; clone size: many; CDR3 DNA: TGTGCCAGCAGCGGCAGGGTTGCGAACACCGGGGAGCTGTTTTTT; CDR3 protein: CASSGRVANTGELFF
J gene: TRBJ1-2; D gene: -; V gene: TRBV7-2; CDR3 length: 14; clone size: many; CDR3 DNA: TGTGCCAGCAGCCCTGTTACAGGGAGTTATGGCTACACCTTC; CDR3 protein: CASSPVTGSYGYTF
J gene: TRBJ2-7; D gene: -; V gene: TRBV11-2; CDR3 length: 13; clone size: many; CDR3 DNA: TGTGCCAGCAGCCGAGGAGGGGACTACGAGCAGTACTTC; CDR3 protein: CASSRGGDYEQYF
J gene: TRBJ1-4; D gene: -; V gene: TRBV10-2; CDR3 length: 12; clone size: many; CDR3 DNA: TGCGCCAGCAGTGAGATGGAGAAGAGTCTGTTTTTT; CDR3 protein: CASSEMEKSLFF
J gene: TRBJ2-3; D gene: -; V gene: TRBV11-2; CDR3 length: 13; clone size: few; CDR3 DNA: TGTGCCAGCAGCTTAGCGGGGCCAAATACGCAGTATTTT; CDR3 protein: CASSLAGPNTQYF
J gene: TRBJ2-5; D gene: TRBD1; V gene: TRBV28; CDR3 length: 14; clone size: many; CDR3 DNA: TGTGCCAGCAGTTTGCCGACAGGGTCGGCTGCCCAGTACTTC; CDR3 protein: CASSLPTGSAAQYF
J gene: TRBJ2-3; D gene: TRBD2; V gene: TRBV20-1; CDR3 length: 15; clone size: -; CDR3 DNA: TGCAGTGCTAGACCCTCGCCGGGACTAGCAGATACGCAGTATTTT; CDR3 protein: CSARPSPGLADTQYF
J gene: TRBJ2-2; D gene: -; V gene: TRBV5-4; CDR3 length: 15; clone size: few; CDR3 DNA: TGTGCCAGCAGCCCTAGATCGGGGGTAACCGGGGAGCTGTTTTTT; CDR3 protein: CASSPRSGVTGELFF
J gene: TRBJ2-1; D gene: -; V gene: TRBV12-3/TRBV12-4; CDR3 length: 14; clone size: few; CDR3 DNA: TGTGCCAGCAGCCCCGGTAGGCGGGCCCTTGAGCAGTTCTTC; CDR3 protein: CASSPGRRALEQFF
J gene: TRBJ1-1; D gene: -; V gene: TRBV30; CDR3 length: 14; clone size: many; CDR3 DNA: TGTGCCTGGAGTGTAACTACAGCGAACACTGAAGCTTTCTTT; CDR3 protein: CAWSVTTANTEAFF
J gene: TRBJ2-3; D gene: -; V gene: TRBV7-2; CDR3 length: 15; clone size: few; CDR3 DNA: TGTGCCAGCAGCTTAGCCCAGCTAAGCACAGATACGCAGTATTTT; CDR3 protein: CASSLAQLSTDTQYF
J gene: TRBJ2-1; D gene: TRBD2; V gene: TRBV5-1; CDR3 length: 14; clone size: many; CDR3 DNA: TGCGCCAGCAGCTTGCGAAGCGGGGGCCCAGGCGGGTTCTTC; CDR3 protein: CASSLRSGGPGGFF
J gene: TRBJ2-1; D gene: -; V gene: TRBV27; CDR3 length: 14; clone size: few; CDR3 DNA: TGTGCCAGCAGGGGAAGGGATTTTTACAATGAGCAGTTCTTC; CDR3 protein: CASRGRDFYNEQFF
J gene: TRBJ2-5; D gene: TRBD2; V gene: TRBV4-2; CDR3 length: 15; clone size: many; CDR3 DNA: TGTGCCAGCAGCCCTAGCGGGGGGGCAGAGGAGACCCAGTACTTC; CDR3 protein: CASSPSGGAEETQYF
J gene: TRBJ2-7; D gene: TRBD2; V gene: TRBV19; CDR3 length: 15; clone size: -; CDR3 DNA: TGTGCCAGTAGTCTCGGGACTAGCGGGGGGGCCGAGCAGTACTTC; CDR3 protein: CASSLGTSGGAEQYF
J gene: TRBJ2-1; D gene: TRBD2; V gene: TRBV11-1; CDR3 length: 15; clone size: many; CDR3 DNA: TGTGCCAGCAGGCCGACTAGCGGGGCATTCAATGAGCAGTTCTTC; CDR3 protein: CASRPTSGAFNEQFF
J gene: TRBJ1-1; D gene: TRBD1; V gene: TRBV20-1; CDR3 length: 11; clone size: many; CDR3 DNA: TGCAGTGCTGACAGGGGCACTGAAGCTTTCTTT; CDR3 protein: CSADRGTEAFF
J gene: TRBJ2-7; D gene: TRBD2; V gene: TRBV7-2; CDR3 length: 16; clone size: few; CDR3 DNA: TGTGCCAGCAGCTTCGGGACTAGCGGGGGGCCCCTCCGGCAGTACTTC; CDR3 protein: CASSFGTSGGPLRQYF
J gene: TRBJ2-7; D gene: -; V gene: TRBV15; CDR3 length: 14; clone size: many; CDR3 DNA: TGTGCCACCAGCTCTCTAGTTGGCCGGTACGAGCAGTACTTC; CDR3 protein: CATSSLVGRYEQYF